Presented here are 30 T cell receptor beta chains from one specimen sequenced in a study of immune cell composition in non-small cell lung cancer. The table came from immunoSEQ multiplex PCR; TCRdb's copy has only in-frame clones and leaves some out. The sample lists nearly 7,000 clones, 70% occurring once. Sequencing input: lung tumor tissue. All receptors derive from a human donor with non-small cell lung cancer.

This rearrangement joins TRBV18 to TRBJ2-1; 7 nucleotides agree with TRBD1. V lost 2 bases to trimming and J lost 8 bases; unmatched junction nucleotides: 3. CDR3 length: 13 residues. Germline V gene data show CDR1 as KGHSH and CDR2 as LQKENI. CDR3: CASSPDRAYEQFF. The CDR3, as DNA: TGTGCCAGCTCACCAGACAGGGCCTATGAGCAGTTCTTC.

This clone has just one count. The gene calls are TRBV4-2 and TRBJ2-1, with 7 bases lining up with TRBD1. The CDR3 is 14 residues long. V lost 0 bases to trimming and J lost 8 bases; unmatched junction nucleotides: 4. Germline assignment: CDR1 LGHNA and CDR2 YNFKEQ. Here the CDR3 reads CASSQDHRGDEQFF. The DNA of the CDR3 is TGTGCCAGCAGCCAAGACCACAGGGGAGATGAGCAGTTCTTC.

V gene TRBV18 combines with J gene TRBJ1-4, with TRBD1 identical over 7 bases. Germline V CDR1 and CDR2: KGHSH, LQKENI. V was clipped by 4 bases and J by 0 bases; unmatched bases: 5. CDR3 size: 16 residues. The CDR3: CASSLLQGSTNEKLFF. CDR3 nucleotides: TGTGCCAGCTCACTTTTACAGGGGTCAACTAATGAAAAACTGTTTTTT.

This clone was found once. The chain carries TRBV11-3 and TRBJ2-1, with D possibly matching TRBD2 (5 bases). The germline CDR1 and CDR2 sequences are SGHNT and YENEEA. This CDR3 has 15 amino acids. The V end lost 0 bases, the J end lost 8 bases, and 14 bases lay between the germline ends. CDR3 in DNA: TGTGCCAGCAGCTTAGAAGGTCTAGCTACCGATGAGCAGTTCTTC. Translation gives CASSLEGLATDEQFF.

This clone was observed a few times. The chain links TRBV19 to TRBJ2-2; D is unresolved. The ends were cut back, 0 bases at V and 2 bases at J, with 7 bases in the middle. The germline V gene has CDR1 LNHDA and CDR2 SQIVND (reference sequence). The CDR3 consists of 15 residues. DNA of the CDR3: TGTGCCAGTAGTATAGATCGGTCCAACACCGGGGAGCTGTTTTTT. Protein product: CASSIDRSNTGELFF. The full variable domain, completed using reference TRBV19 and TRBJ2-2, is DGGITQSPKYLFRKEGQNVTLSCEQNLNHDAMYWYRQDPGQGLRLIYYSQIVNDFQKGDIAEGYSVSREKKESFPLTVTSAQKNPTAFYLCASSIDRSNTGELFFGEGSRLTVL.

This clone appeared a few times. The CDR3, as DNA: TGTGCCAGCAGTTATGATTCGGGAGAAGCTTTCTTT. The encoded protein is CASSYDSGEAFF. The V and J genes are TRBV5-4 and TRBJ1-1; D remains ambiguous. The CDR3 has 12 amino acids. The germline V gene has CDR1 SGHNT and CDR2 YYREEE (reference sequence). Trimming stripped 5 bases from V and 8 bases from J, with 13 bases between. Combining the CDR3 with reference TRBV5-4 and TRBJ1-1 gives the whole variable domain ETGVTQSPTHLIKTRGQQVTLRCSSQSGHNTVSWYQQALGQGPQFIFQYYREEENGRGNFPPRFSGLQFPNYSSELNVNALELDDSALYLCASSYDSGEAFFGQGTRLTVV.

The chain employs TRBV9 and TRBJ1-1; TRBD1 agrees at 7 bases. CDR1 and CDR2 from the germline V gene are SGDLS and YYNGEE. This CDR3 is 15 amino acids long. V was clipped by 4 bases and J by 5 bases; unmatched bases: 11. The CDR3 DNA reads TGTGCCAGCAGCCCGTCGGGACAGTTAGGGACTGAAGCTTTCTTT. It specifies CASSPSGQLGTEAFF.

The rearrangement links TRBV27 to TRBJ2-3; TRBD2 might be the D (7 bases). V shed 8 bases and J shed 0 bases, with 12 bases lying between them. CDR3 length: 14 amino acids. Germline values: CDR1 MNHEY, CDR2 SMNVEV (reference sequence). CDR3 sequence (DNA): TGTGCCAGCGGGGGGGCCGCTAGCACAGATACGCAGTATTTT. This encodes CASGGAASTDTQYF.

The chain employs TRBV19 and TRBJ2-5, with 9 nucleotides matching TRBD1. After removal of 5 bases from V and 0 bases from J, the junction contained 7 bases not matched to a gene. The CDR3 runs 16 residues. The germline V gene has CDR1 LNHDA and CDR2 SQIVND (reference sequence). CDR3 sequence reads: CASSPRQGGYQETQYF. DNA for the CDR3: TGTGCCAGTAGTCCCCGACAGGGGGGGTACCAAGAGACCCAGTACTTC.

DNA for the CDR3: TGCGCCAGCAGCCAAGAGAGTAACCAGGGAACCGGGGCCAACGTCCTGACTTTC. Amino acids: CASSQESNQGTGANVLTF. V gene TRBV4-1 combines with J gene TRBJ2-6; maybe TRBD1 (5 bases). This CDR3 comprises 18 residues. Germline V gene sequence: CDR1 MGHRA, CDR2 YSYEKL. Trimming pared 0 bases from V and 4 bases from J, leaving 16 bases between.

This clone was counted a single time. CDR3 region: CASSPGGGGRGGVEQFF. The CDR3 nucleotides read TGTGCCAGCAGCCCCGGAGGAGGAGGCCGGGGGGGAGTGGAGCAGTTCTTC. The V and J genes are TRBV11-3 and TRBJ2-1; 8 nucleotides line up with TRBD2. V shed 5 bases and J 10 bases; nucleotides not matched to a gene: 19. The CDR3 has 17 amino acids. The germline CDR1 and CDR2 sequences are SGHNT and YENEEA.

The chain couples TRBV6-1 to TRBJ1-1; TRBD1 matches at 11 bases. V shed 8 bases, J shed 3 bases, and the junction held 5 bases outside the gene matches. Germline assignment: CDR1 MNHNS and CDR2 SASEGT. This CDR3 has 14 residues. The CDR3 coding sequence is TGTGCCAGCGGGGGACAGGGGGGGTACACTGAAGCTTTCTTT. Protein: CASGGQGGYTEAFF.

This clone was recorded a few times. The chain links TRBV30 to TRBJ1-5; TRBD1 aligns across 12 bases. Germline CDR1 reads GTSNPN; CDR2 reads SVGIG (reference sequence). There are 20 residues in the CDR3. V was clipped by 2 bases and J by 0 bases; unmatched bases: 14. CDR3: CAWSPTGTGGFRYSNQPQHF. CDR3 sequence (DNA): TGTGCCTGGAGTCCTACAGGGACAGGGGGCTTCAGGTATAGCAATCAGCCCCAGCATTTT.

The V and J genes are TRBV5-4 and TRBJ2-1, with 9 bases aligning to TRBD1. From germline, CDR1 is SGHNT and CDR2 YYREEE (reference sequence). The ends lost 3 bases at V and 14 bases at J; junction bases unmatched: 9. CDR3 size: 13 residues. CDR3 in amino acids: CASSWKQGALKFF. CDR3 nucleotide sequence: TGTGCCAGCAGCTGGAAACAGGGGGCACTAAAGTTCTTC.

V and J are TRBV10-1 and TRBJ2-7; D possibly corresponds to TRBD2 (6 bases). V lost 8 bases and J lost 2, with 13 bases in between. CDR1 WNHNN and CDR2 SYGVQD come from the germline V gene (reference sequence). The CDR3 contains 13 residues. The DNA for the CDR3 is TGCGCCAGCCGACGGGGGTTTCCCTACGAGCAGTACTTC. Its translation: CASRRGFPYEQYF.

The genes are TRBV30 and TRBJ1-2; D remains unclear. Germline V gives CDR1 GTSNPN, CDR2 SVGIG (reference sequence). V lost 8 bases, J lost 4 bases, and 17 bases lay in between. CDR3 length: 13 amino acids. The CDR3 region is CAHYQKGGYGYTF. CDR3 sequence (DNA): TGTGCCCACTACCAGAAGGGAGGCTATGGCTACACCTTC.

The genes are TRBV5-1 and TRBJ2-1; 12 bases match TRBD2. The V and J ends lost 0 bases and 0 bases, in that order; junction bases with no gene match: 4. Per the germline V gene, CDR1 is SGHRS and CDR2 is YFSETQ. CDR3 size: 18 residues. CDR3 sequence: CASSLVLAGGSSYNEQFF. For the CDR3, the DNA is TGCGCCAGCAGCTTGGTTCTAGCGGGGGGGAGCTCCTACAATGAGCAGTTCTTC.

This clone is termed medium-sized. This chain connects TRBV28 to TRBJ1-5; weak D call: TRBD1 (5 bases). The CDR3 covers 14 residues. The germline V gene has CDR1 MDHEN and CDR2 SYDVKM. V lost 1 base and J lost 3, with 7 bases in between. DNA for the CDR3: TGTGCCAGCAGTTTATCAGGGTACAATCAGCCCCAGCATTTT. As protein: CASSLSGYNQPQHF.

The chain carries TRBV20-1 and TRBJ1-2; D perhaps matches TRBD1 (6 bases). V was clipped by 7 bases and J by 7 bases, with 13 bases between them. The CDR3 has 11 amino acids. CDR1 is DFQATT, CDR2 SNEGSKA, per germline (reference sequence). The CDR3 DNA reads as TGCAGTGTACAGGGCCAGAGTGGCTACACCTTC. Translation: CSVQGQSGYTF.

The V gene is TRBV10-3, the J gene TRBJ1-2; unclear D gene. The germline V and J ends were trimmed by 3 bases and 0 bases, with 8 bases remaining between them. Germline V gene lookup returns CDR1 ENHRY and CDR2 SYGVKD. The CDR3 covers 14 residues. Written as DNA, the CDR3 is TGTGCCATCAGTGACTGGCCTGCTAACTATGGCTACACCTTC. Encoded protein: CAISDWPANYGYTF.

V usage is TRBV11-1 and J usage is TRBJ1-1; tentatively, D is TRBD1 (6 bases). The CDR3 is 15 residues long. Trimming took off 2 bases at V and 2 bases at J, with 12 bases between the two ends. Germline CDR1 and CDR2: SGHAT and FQDESV (reference sequence). The CDR3 is CASSLWAGVNTEAFF. The DNA of the CDR3 is TGTGCCAGCAGCTTATGGGCAGGGGTTAACACTGAAGCTTTCTTT.

This clone has more than one count but fewer than ten. This sequence joins TRBV7-9 and TRBJ1-1; the D gene is possibly TRBD1 (6 bases). The germline V gene encodes CDR1 SEHNR and CDR2 FQNEAQ (reference sequence). The CDR3 spans 14 residues. V lost 7 bases to trimming and J lost 6 bases, with 18 bases between them. The CDR3 DNA reads as TGTGCCAGCATCTCAGGGGATGGAATCCCTGAAGCTTTCTTT. Its protein product is CASISGDGIPEAFF.

This clone turned up a few times. CDR3 residues: CASSSQGARFGSPLHF. CDR3 sequence (DNA): TGTGCCAGCAGCTCGCAGGGGGCGCGTTTCGGATCACCCCTCCACTTT. The chain employs TRBV14 and TRBJ1-6; the match to TRBD1 covers 8 bases. After removal of 5 bases from V and 10 bases from J, the junction contained 13 bases not matched to a gene. Germline assignment: CDR1 SGHDN and CDR2 FVKESK. The CDR3 has 16 residues.

This clone came up once. The rearrangement links TRBV29-1 to TRBJ2-7; 8 bases match TRBD1. J was trimmed by 2 bases and V by 2 bases; bases with no gene match: 5. In germline, CDR1 is SQVTM, CDR2 ANQGSEA. CDR3 length: 14 amino acids. The CDR3 DNA reads as TGCAGCGTTGAAATGGGACAGGTAACCTACGAGCAGTACTTC. Amino acids: CSVEMGQVTYEQYF.

This clone showed up just once. The DNA for the CDR3 is TGTGCCAGCAGCCAAGATAGCGGGGGATACGAGCAGTACTTC. Translating gives CASSQDSGGYEQYF. The rearrangement joins TRBV5-4 to TRBJ2-7, with 9 bases matching TRBD2. The germline CDR1 and CDR2 sequences are SGHNT and YYREEE (reference sequence). There are 14 residues in the CDR3. With 4 bases clipped from V and 4 bases from J, the junction kept 6 bases outside the gene matches.

This CDR3 is CASSFVLADDPFF. In nucleotides, the CDR3 is TGTGCCAGCAGCTTCGTTTTAGCGGACGACCCGTTCTTC. This chain joins TRBV28 and TRBJ2-1, with a possible D match to TRBD2 (6 bases). V lost 6 bases and J 15 bases, leaving 21 bases between the germline ends. Germline CDR1 MDHEN, CDR2 SYDVKM. The CDR3 loop spans 13 amino acids. The variable domain in full, with the rest retrieved from reference TRBV28 and TRBJ2-1, is DVKVTQSSRYLVKRTGEKVFLECVQDMDHENMFWYRQDPGLGLRLIYFSYDVKMKEKGDIPEGYSVSREKKERFSLILESASTNQTSMYLCASSFVLADDPFFGPGTRLTVL.

The chain uses TRBV7-8 and TRBJ2-7, with 8 nucleotides matching TRBD1. Germline V gene lookup returns CDR1 SGHVS and CDR2 FQNEAQ. The CDR3 is 14 residues long. Trimming took 5 bases from V and 7 from J; bases not matched to a gene: 10. The CDR3 reads CASSPRGQAREQYF. The CDR3 DNA follows: TGTGCCAGCAGCCCGAGGGGACAGGCGAGGGAGCAGTACTTC.

V gene TRBV7-6 combines with J gene TRBJ1-4; D call uncertain. The CDR3 totals 14 residues. The germline CDR1 and CDR2 sequences are SGHVS and FNYEAQ. Trimming removed 5 bases at V and 2 bases at J, with 9 bases between. The CDR3, as DNA: TGTGCCAGCAGCCGAGAGGAGACTAATGAAAAACTGTTTTTT. As protein: CASSREETNEKLFF.

V and J are TRBV7-6 and TRBJ1-3; TRBD1 might be the D (5 bases). The ends were cut back, 2 bases at V and 0 bases at J, with 11 bases in the middle. The V gene's germline CDR1 is SGHVS and CDR2 FNYEAQ. CDR3 length: 16 amino acids. CDR3 loop: CASSLPGEYSGNTIYF. Written as DNA, the CDR3 is TGTGCCAGCAGCTTACCGGGGGAATACTCTGGAAACACCATATATTTT.

The V and J genes are TRBV7-9 and TRBJ2-5; D remains unclear. Germline assignment: CDR1 SEHNR and CDR2 FQNEAQ (reference sequence). CDR3 size: 13 residues. V dropped 4 bases and J dropped 1 base, with 7 bases sitting between them. This CDR3 reads CASSSLSQETQYF. In DNA form, the CDR3 reads TGTGCCAGCAGCTCTTTATCCCAAGAGACCCAGTACTTC.